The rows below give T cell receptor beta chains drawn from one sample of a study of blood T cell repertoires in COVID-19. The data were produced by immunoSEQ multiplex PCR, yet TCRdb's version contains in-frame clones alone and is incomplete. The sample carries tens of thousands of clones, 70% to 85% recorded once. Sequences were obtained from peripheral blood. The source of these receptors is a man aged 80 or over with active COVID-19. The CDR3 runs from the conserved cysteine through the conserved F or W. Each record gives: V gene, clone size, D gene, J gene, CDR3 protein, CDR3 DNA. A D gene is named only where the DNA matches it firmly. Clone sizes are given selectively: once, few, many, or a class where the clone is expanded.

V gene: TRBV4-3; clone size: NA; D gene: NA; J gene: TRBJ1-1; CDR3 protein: CASSQDSGTRGEAFF; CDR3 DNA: TGCGCCAGCAGCCAAGATAGCGGGACCAGGGGTGAAGCTTTCTTT
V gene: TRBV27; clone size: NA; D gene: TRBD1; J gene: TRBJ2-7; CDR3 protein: CASSQDRAYEQYF; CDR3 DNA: TGTGCCAGCAGCCAAGACAGGGCCTACGAGCAGTACTTC
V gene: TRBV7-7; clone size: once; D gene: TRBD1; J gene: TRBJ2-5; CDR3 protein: CASSRTGGGETQYF; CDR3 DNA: TGTGCTAGCAGCCGGACAGGGGGCGGAGAGACCCAGTACTTC
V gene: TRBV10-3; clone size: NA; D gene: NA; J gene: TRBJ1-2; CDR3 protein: CAISESGRGKGGYTF; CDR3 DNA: TGTGCCATCAGTGAGTCCGGCAGGGGTAAGGGTGGCTACACCTTC
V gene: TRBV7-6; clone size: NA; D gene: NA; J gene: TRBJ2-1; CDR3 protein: CASSLVLGSSYNEQFF; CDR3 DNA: TGTGCCAGCAGCTTAGTATTGGGGAGCTCCTACAATGAGCAGTTCTTC
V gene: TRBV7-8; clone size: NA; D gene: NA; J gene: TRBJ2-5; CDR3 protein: CASSLFRETQYF; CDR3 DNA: TGTGCCAGCAGCTTATTCCGGGAGACCCAGTACTTC
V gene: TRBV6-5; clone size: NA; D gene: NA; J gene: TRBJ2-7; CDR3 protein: CASSSTGTYEQYF; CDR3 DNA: TGTGCCAGCAGTTCAACGGGAACCTACGAGCAGTACTTC
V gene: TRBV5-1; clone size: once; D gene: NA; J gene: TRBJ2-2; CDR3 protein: CASSSGGAGELFF; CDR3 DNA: TGCGCCAGCAGCTCTGGGGGCGCCGGGGAGCTGTTTTTT
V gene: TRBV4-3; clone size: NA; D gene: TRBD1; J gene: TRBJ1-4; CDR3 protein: CASSQGQGAHNEKLFF; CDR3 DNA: TGCGCCAGCAGCCAAGGTCAGGGGGCCCATAATGAAAAACTGTTTTTT
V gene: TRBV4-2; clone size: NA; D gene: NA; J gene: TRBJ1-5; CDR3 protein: CASSQDLGGYQPQHF; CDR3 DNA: TGTGCCAGCAGCCAAGATTTGGGGGGTTATCAGCCCCAGCATTTT
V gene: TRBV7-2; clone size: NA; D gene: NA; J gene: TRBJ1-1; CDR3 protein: CASSLGGSTTEAFF; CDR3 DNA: TGTGCCAGCAGCTTAGGTGGTAGTACCACTGAAGCTTTCTTT
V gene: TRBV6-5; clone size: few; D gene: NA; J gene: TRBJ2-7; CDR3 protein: CASRSGRGIGYEQYF; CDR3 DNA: TGTGCCAGCAGGAGCGGCAGGGGCATTGGATACGAGCAGTACTTC
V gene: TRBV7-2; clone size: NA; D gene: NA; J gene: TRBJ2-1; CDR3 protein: CASSAEVGQQFF; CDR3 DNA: TGTGCCAGCAGCGCAGAAGTTGGTCAGCAGTTCTTC
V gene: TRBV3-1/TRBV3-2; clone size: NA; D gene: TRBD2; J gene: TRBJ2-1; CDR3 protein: CASSPSGRNEQFF; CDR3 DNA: TGTGCCAGCAGCCCTAGCGGGAGGAATGAGCAGTTCTTC
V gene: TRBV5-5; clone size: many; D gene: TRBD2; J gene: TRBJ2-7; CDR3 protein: CASSLTSGGSYEQYF; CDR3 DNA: TGTGCCAGCAGCTTGACTAGCGGGGGCTCCTACGAGCAGTACTTC
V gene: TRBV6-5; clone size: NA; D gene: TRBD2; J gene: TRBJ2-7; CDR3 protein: CATGGAFGYEQYF; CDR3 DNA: TGTGCCACCGGGGGGGCATTCGGCTACGAGCAGTACTTC
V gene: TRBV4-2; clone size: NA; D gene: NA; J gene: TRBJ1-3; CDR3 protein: CASSEAVGLSGNTIYF; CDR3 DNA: TGTGCCAGCAGCGAAGCTGTAGGACTCTCTGGAAACACCATATATTTT
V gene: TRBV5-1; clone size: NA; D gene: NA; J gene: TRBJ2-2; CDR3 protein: CASSLVVSTGELFF; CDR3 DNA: TGCGCCAGCAGCTTGGTCGTATCCACCGGGGAGCTGTTTTTT
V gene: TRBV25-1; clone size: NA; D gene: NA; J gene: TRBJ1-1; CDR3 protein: CASTEGNTEAFF; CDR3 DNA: TGTGCCAGTACCGAGGGAAACACTGAAGCTTTCTTT
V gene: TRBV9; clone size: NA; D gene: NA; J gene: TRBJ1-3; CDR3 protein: CASSVRPGGGNTIYF; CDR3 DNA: TGTGCCAGCAGCGTCAGACCCGGCGGAGGAAACACCATATATTTT
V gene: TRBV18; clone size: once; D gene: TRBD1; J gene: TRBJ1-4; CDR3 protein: CASSPTGQANEKLFF; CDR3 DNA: TGTGCCAGCTCACCGACGGGACAGGCAAATGAAAAACTGTTTTTT
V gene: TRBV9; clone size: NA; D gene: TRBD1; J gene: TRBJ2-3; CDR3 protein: CASSVGTGSTDTQYF; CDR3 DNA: TGTGCCAGCAGCGTAGGGACAGGGAGCACAGATACGCAGTATTTT
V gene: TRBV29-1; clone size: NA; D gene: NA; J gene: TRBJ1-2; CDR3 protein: CSVSQGRVDGYTF; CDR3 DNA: TGCAGCGTCTCACAGGGTCGGGTAGATGGCTACACCTTC
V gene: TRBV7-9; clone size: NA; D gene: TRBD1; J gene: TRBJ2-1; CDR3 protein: CASSFSDRGVMNEQFF; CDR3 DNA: TGTGCCAGCAGCTTTTCGGACAGGGGAGTAATGAATGAGCAGTTCTTC
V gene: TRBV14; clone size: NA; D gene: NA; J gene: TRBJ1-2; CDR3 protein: CASSPLGGKGGYTF; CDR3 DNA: TGTGCCAGCAGCCCCCTAGGAGGGAAGGGAGGCTACACCTTC
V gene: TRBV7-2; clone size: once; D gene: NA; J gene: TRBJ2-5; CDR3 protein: CASSLGAGETQYF; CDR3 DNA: TGTGCCAGCAGCTTAGGAGCGGGAGAGACCCAGTACTTC
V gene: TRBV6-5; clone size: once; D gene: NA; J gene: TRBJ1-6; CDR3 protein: CASSYDGRGDSPLHF; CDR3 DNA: TGTGCCAGCAGTTACGATGGCCGGGGGGATTCACCCCTCCACTTT
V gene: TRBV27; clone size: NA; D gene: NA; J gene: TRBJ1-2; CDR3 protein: CASSLNGQLHGYTF; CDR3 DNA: TGTGCCAGCAGTTTAAATGGACAGCTTCATGGCTACACCTTC
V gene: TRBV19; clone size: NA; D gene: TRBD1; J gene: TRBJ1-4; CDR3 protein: CASRSGQGYEKLFF; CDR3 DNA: TGTGCCAGTAGATCGGGACAGGGGTATGAAAAACTGTTTTTT
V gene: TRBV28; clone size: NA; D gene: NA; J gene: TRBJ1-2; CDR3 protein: CASSGNYGYTF; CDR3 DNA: TGTGCCAGCAGCGGGAACTATGGCTACACCTTC
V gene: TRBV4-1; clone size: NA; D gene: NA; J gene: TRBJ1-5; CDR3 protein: CASSPLGGIPNQPQHF; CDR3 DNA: TGCGCCAGCAGCCCCCTTGGGGGGATCCCCAATCAGCCCCAGCATTTT
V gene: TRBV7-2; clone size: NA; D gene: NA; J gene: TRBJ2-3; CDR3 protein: CASSLGPEVTDTQYF; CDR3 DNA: TGTGCCAGCAGCCTTGGACCGGAGGTGACAGATACGCAGTATTTT
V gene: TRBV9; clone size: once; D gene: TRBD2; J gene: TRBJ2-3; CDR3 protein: CASSVGWRERDTQYF; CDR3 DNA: TGTGCCAGCAGCGTAGGCTGGCGGGAGCGAGATACGCAGTATTTT
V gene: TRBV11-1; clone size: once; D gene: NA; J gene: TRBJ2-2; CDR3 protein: CASSFDRTNTGELFF; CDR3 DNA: TGTGCCAGCAGCTTCGACAGGACGAACACCGGGGAGCTGTTTTTT
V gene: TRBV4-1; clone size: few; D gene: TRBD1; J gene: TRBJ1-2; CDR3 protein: CASSRGQAEFGYTF; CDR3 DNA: TGCGCCAGCAGCCGAGGACAGGCGGAGTTCGGCTACACCTTC
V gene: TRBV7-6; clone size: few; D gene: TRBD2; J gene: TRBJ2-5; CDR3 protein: CASSLLAGYQETQYF; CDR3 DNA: TGTGCCAGCAGCTTGCTAGCGGGGTACCAAGAGACCCAGTACTTC
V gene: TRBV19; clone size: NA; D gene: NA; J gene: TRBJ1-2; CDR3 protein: CASSDDRVPTSHGYTF; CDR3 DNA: TGTGCCAGTAGTGATGACAGAGTGCCCACTTCACATGGCTACACCTTC
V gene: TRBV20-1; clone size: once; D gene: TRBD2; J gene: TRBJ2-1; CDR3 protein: CSASGGGHYNEQFF; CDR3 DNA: TGCAGTGCTAGTGGCGGGGGGCATTACAATGAGCAGTTCTTC
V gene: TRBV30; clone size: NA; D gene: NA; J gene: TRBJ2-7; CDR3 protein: CAWSGQRSSYEQYF; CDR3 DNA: TGTGCCTGGAGTGGGCAACGGAGCTCCTACGAGCAGTACTTC
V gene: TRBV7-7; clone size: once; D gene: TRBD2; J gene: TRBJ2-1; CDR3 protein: CASSLGRGGVNEQFF; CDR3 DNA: TGTGCCAGCAGCTTAGGGCGGGGGGGTGTGAATGAGCAGTTCTTC
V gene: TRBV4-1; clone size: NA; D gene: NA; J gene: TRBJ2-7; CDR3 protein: CASSPGIGGRPYEQYF; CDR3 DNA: TGCGCCAGCAGCCCTGGAATCGGTGGGCGTCCCTACGAGCAGTACTTC
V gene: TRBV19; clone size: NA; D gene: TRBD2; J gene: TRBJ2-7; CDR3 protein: CASSPSSGGKPYEQYF; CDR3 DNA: TGTGCCAGTAGTCCCTCTAGCGGGGGAAAGCCCTACGAGCAGTACTTC
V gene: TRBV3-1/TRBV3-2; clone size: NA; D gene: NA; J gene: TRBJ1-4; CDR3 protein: CASSPQGWEKLFF; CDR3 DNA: TGTGCCAGCAGCCCGCAGGGATGGGAAAAACTGTTTTTT
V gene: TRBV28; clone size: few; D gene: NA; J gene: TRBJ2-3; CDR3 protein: CASSLVAGNIDTQYF; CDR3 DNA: TGTGCCAGCAGTTTAGTGGCAGGGAACATTGATACGCAGTATTTT
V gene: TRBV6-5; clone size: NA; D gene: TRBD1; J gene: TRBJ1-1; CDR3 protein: CASRTGGLEAFF; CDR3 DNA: TGTGCCAGCAGGACAGGGGGGCTTGAAGCTTTCTTT
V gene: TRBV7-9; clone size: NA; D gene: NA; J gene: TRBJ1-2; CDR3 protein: CASSSSYNYGYTF; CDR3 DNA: TGTGCCAGCAGCTCGTCCTATAACTATGGCTACACCTTC
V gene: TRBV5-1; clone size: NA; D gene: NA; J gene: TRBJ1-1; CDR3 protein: CASSLLVLNTEAFF; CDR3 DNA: TGCGCCAGCAGCTTGCTAGTTTTGAACACTGAAGCTTTCTTT
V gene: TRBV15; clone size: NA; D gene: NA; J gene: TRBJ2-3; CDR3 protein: CATSLEGGISDTQYF; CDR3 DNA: TGTGCCACCTCCCTCGAGGGGGGGATTTCAGATACGCAGTATTTT
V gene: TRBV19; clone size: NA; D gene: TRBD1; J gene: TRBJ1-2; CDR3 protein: CASSVRGTGGGYTF; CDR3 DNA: TGTGCCAGTAGCGTACGAGGGACAGGGGGCGGCTACACCTTC
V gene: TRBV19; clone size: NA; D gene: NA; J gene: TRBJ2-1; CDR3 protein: CASSLPSTYNEQFF; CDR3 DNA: TGTGCCAGTAGTTTACCAAGTACTTACAATGAGCAGTTCTTC
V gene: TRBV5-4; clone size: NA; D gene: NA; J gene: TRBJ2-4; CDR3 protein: CASSLDRSLAKNIQYF; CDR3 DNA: TGTGCCAGCAGCTTGGACAGGAGTCTAGCCAAAAACATTCAGTACTTC
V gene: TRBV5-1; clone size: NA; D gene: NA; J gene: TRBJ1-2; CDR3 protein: CASSLSGSYGYTF; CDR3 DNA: TGCGCCAGCAGCTTATCCGGGAGCTATGGCTACACCTTC
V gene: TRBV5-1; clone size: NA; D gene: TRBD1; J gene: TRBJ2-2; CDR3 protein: CATRGPVDTGELFF; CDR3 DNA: TGCGCCACCAGGGGGCCTGTGGACACCGGGGAGCTGTTTTTT
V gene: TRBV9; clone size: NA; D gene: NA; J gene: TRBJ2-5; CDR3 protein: CASSVGGRSLFETQYF; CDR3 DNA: TGTGCCAGCAGCGTAGGCGGTCGTTCGTTATTTGAGACCCAGTACTTC
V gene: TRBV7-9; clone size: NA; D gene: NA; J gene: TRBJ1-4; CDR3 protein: CASSLDDIEKLFF; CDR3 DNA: TGTGCCAGCAGCTTAGACGACATCGAAAAACTGTTTTTT